The TCR beta chain under discussion was sequenced for a study of identical twins. TCRdb independently ran MiXCR on the 5' RACE reads; one entry per CDR3 protein. The sample has 750,000 to 950,000 distinct CDR3 sequences, around 12% seen once; the top ten hold about 1.5%. These records were also assigned to another study, of yellow fever vaccine responses in identical twins. In that study: Reportedly, twins showed a vaccine T cell response that looked partly convergent and partly personalized.

Sequenced input: PBMCs. This receptor was identified in a young woman in good health.

CDR3 loop: CASSLDREGAEAFF. CDR3 sequence (DNA): TGCGCCAGCAGTCTAGACAGGGAGGGGGCTGAAGCTTTCTTT. The chain is built from TRBV5-1 and TRBJ1-1, with 7 bases fitting TRBD1. Trimming took 5 bases from V and 6 from J; bases not matched to a gene: 10. The CDR3 loop spans 14 amino acids. Germline values: CDR1 SGHRS, CDR2 YFSETQ.